Below, 18 T cell receptor beta chains from the same sample are listed, as sequenced in a study of blood T cells in healthy people across ages. Sample-barcoded 5' priming and a J-beta primer mix drove a second PCR of roughly 6 to 12 cycles. TCRdb analysed the 5' RACE reads with MiXCR anew, one entry per CDR3 protein. The sample yields about 730,000 distinct CDR3 sequences, roughly 43% seen once. Sequencing was carried out using blood. The receptor source for this set is a woman aged 55-70 years in good health.

This clonotype was detected once. The chain has TRBV5-4 and TRBJ2-1; 8 bases match TRBD2. This CDR3 has 15 residues. Trimming took 4 bases from V and 8 from J; bases not matched to a gene: 11. Germline values: CDR1 SGHNT, CDR2 YYREEE (reference sequence). Written as DNA, the CDR3 is TGTGCCAGCAGCGAGAATAGCGGGATCGGCGATGAGCAGTTCTTC. Translating it yields CASSENSGIGDEQFF.

V gene TRBV6-5 combines with J gene TRBJ1-6; D ambiguous. The CDR3 is 14 amino acids. V was trimmed by 4 bases and J by 4 bases, leaving 8 bases between them. The V gene's germline CDR1 is MNHEY and CDR2 SVGAGI. CDR3 nucleotides: TGTGCCAGCAGTTCCGGGGTGTATAATTCACCCCTCCACTTT. This codes for CASSSGVYNSPLHF.

This clonotype was counted only a few times. The chain is built from TRBV2 and TRBJ1-2; D is undetermined. Germline CDR1 SNHLY, CDR2 FYNNEI. The CDR3 is 12 residues long. V was pared by 7 bases and J by 8 bases, with 14 bases between. This CDR3 reads CASTGGRWGYTF. The CDR3 DNA follows: TGTGCCAGCACCGGAGGACGGTGGGGCTACACCTTC.

The chain is built from TRBV5-6 and TRBJ1-2; 10 bases match TRBD1. Trimming cost V 4 bases and J 4 bases; bases outside gene matches: 4. The CDR3 runs 14 residues. Germline CDR1 reads SGHDT; CDR2 reads YYEEEE. The DNA for the CDR3 is TGTGCCAGCAGCCGGGACAGGGGAGTCTATGGCTACACCTTC. As protein: CASSRDRGVYGYTF.

The V gene is TRBV20-1, the J gene TRBJ2-5; the D call may be TRBD1 or TRBD2 (5 bases each). The J call may be mistaken, given a closer DNA end match to TRBJ2-7. The CDR3 contains 15 residues. Germline loops: CDR1 DFQATT, CDR2 SNEGSKA (reference sequence). The CDR3 DNA is TGCAGTGCTAGAGACCCTCTGGGACCATCCTACGAGCAGTACTTC. It is translated as CSARDPLGPSYEQYF.

The chain uses TRBV7-9 and TRBJ2-5, with TRBD2 matching over 7 bases. Matching the DNA end better, TRBJ2-7 makes the J call doubtful. This CDR3 spans 15 amino acids. Germline V gives CDR1 SEHNR, CDR2 FQNEAQ (reference sequence). The CDR3 sequence is CASSSTGEGLYEQYF. In nucleotides, the CDR3 is TGTGCCAGCAGCTCGACCGGGGAGGGCCTCTACGAGCAGTACTTC.

The genes are TRBV7-8 and TRBJ2-5; maybe TRBD2 (6 bases). The CDR3 runs to 14 residues. CDR1 and CDR2 from the germline V gene are SGHVS and FQNEAQ. V dropped 3 bases and J dropped 2 bases, with 10 bases sitting between them. The CDR3 reads CASSFGRGQETQYF. CDR3 in DNA: TGTGCCAGCAGCTTCGGACGGGGGCAAGAGACCCAGTACTTC.

This clonotype was counted ten times or more. The rearrangement uses TRBV6-6 and TRBJ2-1; 9 bases agree with TRBD2. The V gene's germline CDR1 is MNHNY and CDR2 SVGAGI (reference sequence). The CDR3 covers 15 residues. Trimming removed 6 bases from V and 5 bases from J; junction bases left unmatched: 8. CDR3 in DNA: TGTGCCAGCAGCCGAAGGACTAGCGCCAACAATGAGCAGTTCTTC. It yields the protein CASSRRTSANNEQFF.

Of note for this clonotype: Germline and junction disagree at one end, which may indicate a read error. This sequence joins TRBV6-1 and TRBJ2-6; TRBD1 might be the D (5 bases). In germline, CDR1 is MNHNS, CDR2 SASEGT. This CDR3 is built from 13 residues. The CDR3 loop reads CASSESGANVLIF. The CDR3 DNA is TGTGCCAGCAGTGAGTCTGGGGCCAACGTCCTGATTTTC.

This rearrangement joins TRBV3-1 to TRBJ2-1; 13 bases fit TRBD2. Per the germline V gene, CDR1 is LGHDT and CDR2 is YNNKEL (reference sequence). After removal of 5 bases from V and 13 bases from J, the junction contained 11 bases not matched to a gene. This CDR3 contains 15 residues. The CDR3 loop is CASSGLAGAGETQFF. Written as DNA, the CDR3 is TGTGCCAGCAGCGGACTAGCGGGGGCGGGAGAGACCCAGTTCTTC.

At least ten counts were recorded for this clonotype. The CDR3 region is CASSPTSGGGRSTDTQYF. The CDR3 nucleotides read TGTGCCAGCAGCCCTACTAGCGGGGGAGGGCGCAGCACAGATACGCAGTATTTT. V is TRBV3-1 and J is TRBJ2-3; the match to TRBD2 covers 11 bases. The CDR3 sequence is 18 residues long. After removal of 4 bases from V and 0 bases from J, the junction contained 9 bases not matched to a gene. CDR1 and CDR2 from the germline V gene are LGHDT and YNNKEL (reference sequence).

The chain employs TRBV9 and TRBJ2-4, with D perhaps TRBD2 (6 bases). Trimming pared 4 bases from V and 8 bases from J, leaving 19 bases between. Germline V lookup: CDR1 SGDLS, CDR2 YYNGEE. The CDR3 totals 15 residues. The CDR3 DNA follows: TGTGCCAGCAGCCCCGGGTTTGGGGGGTTGGACATTCAGTACTTC. Its protein product is CASSPGFGGLDIQYF.

The V call is TRBV12-3 or TRBV12-4, the J call TRBJ1-1; D not resolved. This CDR3 region has 13 residues. Trimming shortened V by 3 bases and J by 3 bases, and 8 bases separated the two germline ends. This CDR3 reads CASSFTAHTEAFF. The DNA for the CDR3 is TGTGCCAGCAGTTTTACGGCTCACACTGAAGCTTTCTTT.

This sequence joins TRBV20-1 and TRBJ2-7, with D unclear. This CDR3 comprises 13 residues. V was shortened by 0 bases and J by 3 bases, with 9 bases between the two germline ends. The germline V gene encodes CDR1 DFQATT and CDR2 SNEGSKA (reference sequence). The CDR3 loop is CSARDWAGYEQYF. The DNA of the CDR3 is TGCAGTGCTAGAGATTGGGCCGGCTACGAGCAGTACTTC.

This clonotype turned up a few times. The rearrangement links TRBV12-3 or TRBV12-4 to TRBJ2-5; no firm D call. Trimming stripped 6 bases from V and 0 bases from J, with 5 bases between. The CDR3 extends over 12 amino acids. CDR3 loop: CASRLNQETQYF. DNA for the CDR3: TGTGCCAGCAGGCTGAACCAAGAGACCCAGTACTTC.

In this sample, this clonotype turned up once. The V and J genes are TRBV29-1 and TRBJ1-2, with a possible D match to TRBD1 (6 bases). The germline gives CDR1 SQVTM, CDR2 ANQGSEA. The length of the CDR3 is 12 residues. Between the trimmed V and J ends, which lost 5 bases and 8 bases, there was a span of 15 bases. CDR3 amino acids: CSVNRADMGYTF. CDR3 nucleotides: TGCAGCGTTAACAGGGCTGATATGGGCTACACCTTC.

J is TRBJ2-2 and V is TRBV6-2 or TRBV6-3, with D possibly TRBD1 on 5 matching bases. The V and J ends lost 8 bases and 3 bases respectively, with 10 bases between them. CDR1 is MNHEY, CDR2 SVGEGT, per germline. CDR3 size: 13 residues. This CDR3 is CASVFRDTGELFF. The CDR3 DNA is TGTGCCAGCGTCTTCAGGGACACCGGGGAGCTGTTTTTT.

The chain joins TRBV27 to TRBJ1-2; possible D gene TRBD1, 6 bases. The CDR3 is made up of 15 amino acids. Looked up from germline, CDR1 is MNHEY and CDR2 is SMNVEV (reference sequence). V dropped 4 bases and J dropped 7 bases, with 19 bases sitting between them. CDR3 DNA: TGTGCCAGCAGTTCGATTGACAGGTTAGAGGGTGGCTACACCTTC. It translates to CASSSIDRLEGGYTF.